This is a list of T cell receptor beta chains from one sample in a study of regulatory T cells in long-lasting Graves disease. TCRdb reanalysed the multiplex PCR reads using MiXCR and keeps one entry per CDR3 protein. The sample lists about 440,000 distinct CDR3 sequences, roughly 15% occurring once. These sequences were also reported in another study, on T cells in Graves' hyperthyroidism and ophthalmopathy.

The source material was peripheral blood mononuclear cells (PBMCs), sampled at new diagnosis, from a patient treated with antithyroid drugs. The receptors originated from a woman aged 30 to 39 with Graves disease. The CDR3 runs from the conserved cysteine through the conserved F or W. Fields, in order: CDR3 length, clone size, V gene, J gene, D gene, CDR3 protein, CDR3 DNA. The D gene is left open where the match is weak. The listing skips clone size in some rows; elsewhere it reads once, few, many or a size class.

>16|many|TRBV7-3|TRBJ2-1|NA
CASSSAAESSYNEQFF
TGTGCCAGCAGTTCCGCAGCGGAAAGCTCCTACAATGAGCAGTTCTTC
>16|many|TRBV28|TRBJ2-3|TRBD1
CASSFAGTGGADTQYF
TGTGCCAGCAGTTTTGCTGGGACAGGGGGCGCCGATACGCAGTATTTT
>15|many|TRBV7-9|TRBJ2-5|NA
CASSRRGRYQETQYF
TGTGCCAGCAGCCGGCGAGGGCGCTACCAAGAGACCCAGTACTTC
>14|many|TRBV28|TRBJ1-4|NA
CASSPRVYGEKLFF
TGTGCCAGCAGTCCCAGGGTCTACGGTGAAAAACTGTTTTTT
>16|few|TRBV20-1|TRBJ2-2|NA
CSARDPYVRDTGELFF
TGCAGTGCTAGAGATCCCTACGTTAGGGACACCGGGGAGCTGTTTTTT
>15|many|TRBV6-2/TRBV6-3|TRBJ1-2|TRBD1
CASTPQDRGVDGYTF
TGTGCCAGCACCCCTCAAGACAGGGGAGTTGATGGCTACACCTTC
>13|many|TRBV7-2|TRBJ2-7|TRBD1
CASTRQGFLEQYF
TGTGCCAGCACCCGACAGGGATTCCTGGAGCAGTACTTC
>12|NA|TRBV29-1|TRBJ1-4|TRBD1
CSVRGGGEKLFF
TGCAGCGTTAGAGGGGGCGGTGAAAAACTGTTTTTT
>15|many|TRBV27|TRBJ2-7|NA
CASSLRNSAPYEQYF
TGTGCCAGCAGTTTAAGGAATAGCGCCCCATACGAGCAGTACTTC
>12|many|TRBV30|TRBJ2-1|NA
CAWSVGVSEQFF
TGTGCCTGGAGTGTAGGGGTTTCTGAGCAGTTCTTC
>13|NA|TRBV27|TRBJ2-7|NA
CASSLVGEYEQYF
TGTGCCAGCAGTTTGGTAGGAGAGTACGAGCAGTACTTC
>14|NA|TRBV7-3|TRBJ2-1|NA
CASSPPGIYNEQFF
TGTGCCAGCAGCCCCCCAGGAATCTACAATGAGCAGTTCTTC
>15|few|TRBV5-1|TRBJ2-2|TRBD2
CASSLAREQGGELFF
TGCGCCAGCAGCTTGGCGCGGGAGCAGGGCGGGGAGCTGTTTTTT
>17|many|TRBV2|TRBJ2-2|TRBD2
CASSEEGLAVNTGELFF
TGTGCCAGCAGTGAAGAGGGACTAGCGGTGAACACCGGGGAGCTGTTTTTT
>15|few|TRBV19|TRBJ1-2|TRBD1
CASRTRTGYEAGYTF
TGTGCCAGTAGGACTCGGACAGGGTACGAGGCTGGCTACACCTTC
>14|many|TRBV5-4|TRBJ2-3|TRBD1
CASSQTGSTDTQYF
TGTGCCAGCAGCCAGACAGGGAGCACAGATACGCAGTATTTT
>15|NA|TRBV6-5|TRBJ2-1|TRBD1
CASSYSGTAYNEQFF
TGTGCCAGCAGTTACAGTGGGACAGCCTACAATGAGCAGTTCTTC
>15|few|TRBV9|TRBJ2-7|TRBD2
CASSPSGRAPYEQYF
TGTGCCAGCAGCCCCAGCGGGAGAGCCCCCTACGAGCAGTACTTC
>14|many|TRBV7-3|TRBJ2-7|NA
CAARLGGSTYEQYF
TGTGCCGCCCGGCTTGGTGGGAGTACCTACGAGCAGTACTTC
>15|many|TRBV18|TRBJ2-7|TRBD1
CASSPPGTGANEQYF
TGTGCCAGCTCACCACCAGGGACAGGAGCGAACGAGCAGTACTTC
>18|few|TRBV5-8|TRBJ1-1|NA
CASMPYPGRHSLNTEAFF
TGTGCCAGCATGCCATACCCGGGACGCCACAGTTTGAACACTGAAGCTTTCTTT
>13|many|TRBV15|TRBJ2-2|NA
CATSRDDPGELFF
TGTGCCACCAGCAGAGATGATCCCGGGGAGCTGTTTTTT
>14|NA|TRBV10-3|TRBJ2-7|NA
CAISEGPSSYEQYF
TGTGCCATCTCGGAGGGGCCCTCCTCCTACGAGCAGTACTTC
>14|few|TRBV19|TRBJ2-7|NA
CATHRGTGTGEQYF
TGTGCCACCCATAGGGGTACAGGGACGGGGGAGCAGTACTTC
>16|many|TRBV7-8|TRBJ2-7|TRBD2
CASSPIRLAGPYEQYF
TGTGCCAGCAGCCCCATAAGACTAGCGGGCCCCTACGAGCAGTACTTC
>15|many|TRBV27|TRBJ1-5|NA
CASRETPYSNQPQHF
TGTGCCAGCAGAGAGACACCCTATAGCAATCAGCCCCAGCATTTT
>14|few|TRBV6-5|TRBJ2-7|NA
CASSYSRQYYEQYF
TGTGCCAGCAGTTACTCGAGGCAGTACTACGAGCAGTACTTC
>15|NA|TRBV7-7|TRBJ2-2|NA
CASSPMTETTGELFF
TGTGCTAGCAGCCCAATGACAGAGACCACCGGGGAGCTGTTTTTT
>13|many|TRBV3-1|TRBJ2-1|NA
CASSHIGRSEQFF
TGTGCCAGCAGCCACATAGGCCGGAGTGAGCAGTTCTTC
>13|NA|TRBV4-3|TRBJ2-7|NA
CASSQPGTSEQYF
TGCGCCAGCAGCCAACCCGGGACAAGCGAGCAGTACTTC
>15|few|TRBV7-9|TRBJ1-4|NA
CASSFGAGVNEKLFF
TGTGCCAGCAGCTTTGGGGCAGGGGTTAATGAAAAACTGTTTTTT
>19|many|TRBV7-9|TRBJ2-1|TRBD1
CASSLAISTWGQGSHEQFF
TGTGCCAGCAGCTTAGCGATATCAACGTGGGGACAGGGGTCCCATGAGCAGTTCTTC
>15|many|TRBV2|TRBJ2-3|NA
CASSQDSLNADTQYF
TGTGCCAGCAGCCAGGACTCACTAAATGCTGATACGCAGTATTTT
>13|many|TRBV7-8|TRBJ1-1|TRBD1
CASRQQGWTEAFF
TGTGCCAGCAGACAACAGGGGTGGACTGAAGCTTTCTTT
>13|few|TRBV7-3|TRBJ2-7|NA
CASSFRETSEQYF
TGTGCCAGCAGCTTCCGGGAAACAAGCGAGCAGTACTTC
>15|NA|TRBV20-1|TRBJ2-7|TRBD2
CSAQGLAGGNYEQYF
TGCAGTGCTCAGGGACTAGCGGGAGGAAACTACGAGCAGTACTTC
>13|NA|TRBV20-1|TRBJ2-7|TRBD1
CSAFRDSPYEQYF
TGCAGTGCATTCCGGGACAGCCCCTACGAGCAGTACTTC
>15|many|TRBV28|TRBJ2-5|NA
CASSLHYGIKETQYF
TGTGCCAGCAGCCTCCACTACGGAATTAAAGAGACCCAGTACTTC
>15|many|TRBV20-1|TRBJ2-3|TRBD1
CSASTRDRGRDTQYF
TGCAGTGCGAGTACCCGGGACAGGGGGCGAGATACGCAGTATTTT
>13|many|TRBV5-8|TRBJ1-5|NA
CASSLDREQPQHF
TGTGCCAGCAGCTTGGACAGGGAACAGCCCCAGCATTTT
>14|NA|TRBV6-2/TRBV6-3|TRBJ2-1|NA
CASGMGGTYNEQFF
TGTGCCAGCGGAATGGGCGGGACCTACAATGAGCAGTTCTTC
>15|few|TRBV6-1|TRBJ2-3|TRBD2
CASSLTSAYTDTQYF
TGTGCCAGCAGCCTGACTAGCGCATACACAGATACGCAGTATTTT
>15|many|TRBV6-1|TRBJ2-3|NA
CASSERKAKTDTQYF
TGTGCCAGCAGTGAAAGGAAAGCAAAAACAGATACGCAGTATTTT
>15|NA|TRBV28|TRBJ2-3|NA
CASSSPHASTDTQYF
TGTGCCAGCAGTTCCCCTCATGCTAGCACAGATACGCAGTATTTT
>16|many|TRBV2|TRBJ1-4|NA
CASSEIPTTGAEKLFF
TGTGCCAGCAGTGAAATACCGACGACAGGCGCAGAAAAACTGTTTTTT
>14|few|TRBV12-3/TRBV12-4|TRBJ2-1|TRBD2
CASSLARETRTQFF
TGTGCCAGCAGTTTAGCGCGGGAGACAAGGACCCAGTTCTTC
>14|many|TRBV12-3/TRBV12-4|TRBJ1-4|NA
CASNLGSANEKLFF
TGTGCCAGCAATTTGGGGAGTGCTAATGAAAAACTGTTTTTT
>15|once|TRBV11-2|TRBJ2-1|TRBD2
CACSSLAGSYNEQFF
TGTGCCTGCAGCTCACTAGCGGGAAGTTACAATGAGCAGTTCTTC
>13|few|TRBV10-1|TRBJ2-2|NA
CASGEKNTGELFF
TGCGCTTCGGGGGAAAAGAACACCGGGGAGCTGTTTTTT
>17|NA|TRBV12-3/TRBV12-4|TRBJ2-3|TRBD2
CASSETSGRDRTDTQYF
TGTGCCAGCAGTGAAACTAGCGGGAGGGATCGCACAGATACGCAGTATTTT
>16|many|TRBV5-1|TRBJ2-7|TRBD2
CASSSLGLAGEGEQYF
TGCGCCAGCAGCTCACTAGGACTAGCGGGAGAGGGCGAGCAGTACTTC
>11|many|TRBV2|TRBJ2-7|NA
CASSDPYEQYF
TGTGCCAGCAGTGACCCCTACGAGCAGTACTTC